Given below is one TCR beta chain in context. The antigen it recognizes is unknown. The record has no base qualities; no much larger clone is one base away. The cohort consisted of 650 to 700 healthy bone marrow donors. All cohort members were sampled while nominally healthy, although unrecorded immune exposures were likely present. The donor tested CMV seropositive, placing the donor among the 289 seropositive members of the cohort. A peripheral blood sample was collected from each donor, and TCR beta sequencing was performed on peripheral blood mononuclear cells. The Qiagen DNeasy Blood Extraction Kit was used to extract genomic DNA from the blood cell samples. These data originate in a study of cytomegalovirus exposure and HLA in healthy donors (dated by TCRdb to about 2017). In the study overall: An earlier analysis of 587 of the donors reported under 300 Gb of sequence data and about 120 million unique TCR beta sequences obtained from 150 million to 200 million T cells. Besides the first cohort of about 730 subjects, a separate validation cohort made up of roughly 120 different subjects was used. Donor age, sex, ethnicity and CMV serostatus were compiled together with the repertoire data. Genome-wide SNP genotypes for about 55% of the roughly 670 donors were used in a later genetic analysis, which treated that subset as a discovery cohort. Of the 300 to 500 genotyped donors, 80% to 90% were placed in the genetic ancestry cluster associated with self-reported Caucasian donors. An earlier analysis of roughly 580 of the donors used high-throughput TCR beta sequencing to judge whether each TCR beta V gene segment behaved as functional or pseudogenic. Both class I and class II loci were covered by HLA typing, at four-digit resolution. The study combined high-throughput TCR immunosequencing, statistical association of individual TCRs with disease status, and machine learning to predict cytomegalovirus infection status. The number of donors typed differed by locus, with about 629-630 for A, B, C, DRB1 and DQB1, about 500 for DQA1, over 600 for DPA1, and over 400 for DPB1. Every repertoire in the discovery cohort had been generated on one and the same sequencing platform. Rather than using new phenotypic data, the later analysis identified candidate immune exposures from TCR beta sequences and from how often those sequences occurred across donors. Several DR-DQ haplotypes were treated as single units for association and clustering because of strong linkage in the cohort. To study patterns of TCR occurrence, a later analysis re-analyzed previously published TCR beta repertoires from several hundred donors and added high-resolution HLA genotyping. Among roughly 400 genotyped donors of the cohort, an average of around 250,000 unique TCR beta nucleotide sequences was sequenced per donor, of which roughly 17% were non-productive. Roughly 300 gigabases of sequencing data and some 85 million unique TCR sequences were included in an early release covering over 600 HLA-typed donors. The study aimed to test whether cataloging public T cell receptors could reveal signatures of past pathogen exposure. The study used immunosequencing to profile the T cell repertoires of 600 to 850 subjects and linked those repertoires to cytomegalovirus serostatus.

What the authors observed across the whole study: Presence/absence analyses assumed roughly uniform sequencing depth across donors, an assumption that may not hold. According to a later genetic analysis, donors in an Asian-associated ancestry cluster had fewer N-insertions in productive TCRs than the approximately 630-donor mean. The study listed over 150 TCR beta chains as associated with cytomegalovirus. When HLA alleles, especially DR and DQ, strongly co-occurred, attributing TCR associations to individual alleles was difficult. A group of highly shared sequence variants was considered likely to be a technical artifact of the sequencing pipeline. In vitro tests confirmed that three of the cytomegalovirus-associated TCR beta chains recognize cytomegalovirus antigens. A further reported finding was that TCR beta sequences accurately predicted the HLA-A and HLA-B alleles for most subjects in the first cohort. Most TCR sequences were seen in very few donors, while some public TCRs were found in many individuals. Linkage disequilibrium might explain the correlated functional status among segregating V segments, but an unknown experimental factor could not be excluded. Only TCR beta chains were sequenced in this cohort, and the absence of alpha or paired-chain data limited detectable features. At a false discovery rate of 0.05, a later analysis linked 15,000 to 20,000 TCR beta sequences to specific HLA alleles. V-gene and J-gene trimming of TCR beta chains was associated with a missense DCLRE1C variant in a later genetic analysis, and the association was replicated in an independent cohort. In a later analysis, HLA-associated TCR beta chains were found to be more clonally expanded and to have lower generation probabilities than equally common non-associated chains. For the cohort, immune exposure information was limited to CMV serostatus. According to the authors, the approach could potentially be generalized to other disease states and immunological phenotypes. An earlier analysis of approximately 500 of the donors showed that most TCR beta V segments appeared in productive rearrangements either about 90% or about 30% of the time, which broadly matched IMGT annotations. According to a later analysis, TCR association rates differed among HLA loci, with DRB1 alleles showing the most associated TCRs and HLA-C alleles showing the fewest. Because counts were too low, under 20 rarely observed V segments, including chromosome 9 orphons, were left out of the earlier analysis of 587 of the donors. A later analysis found that most CMV-associated TCR beta chains appeared HLA-restricted, with HLA associations seemingly driven largely by CMV exposure. The classifier was reported to diagnose cytomegalovirus status with high specificity and sensitivity in both the original cohort and the validation cohort. Because HLA typing was unavailable for some donors at each locus, only the typed subset was used in association tests. Several of the top co-occurrence clusters appeared to be linked to parvovirus B19, influenza, CMV and Epstein-Barr virus, according to a later analysis.

The protocol used for the library was the immunoSEQ multiplex PCR assay. For the multiplex PCR, a mixture combining 60 forward primers for TCR Vbeta segments and 13 reverse primers for TCR Jbeta segments was used. Amplification of the CDR3 region of rearranged TCR beta genes was performed with a multiplex PCR assay on genomic DNA. Amplified TCR beta libraries were sequenced as 87-base-pair reads on the Illumina HiSeq System. On the study's bioinformatics: In a later analysis, some 80 million unique TCR beta chains were counted across the roughly 670 repertoires, and approximately 9.9 million of these chains were shared by at least two donors. To remove PCR and sequencing errors, raw reads were error-corrected and collapsed into unique sequences using a nearest-neighbor algorithm that merged closely related sequences. To assign V, D and J gene segments, CDR3 sequences were aligned to IMGT reference sequences. For a sequence to be retained, a match of at least six nucleotides was required to both a V gene segment and a J gene segment. Rearrangements were called productive when the CDR3 lacked stop codons and stayed in frame with V and J; all others were non-productive. CDR3 was defined according to IMGT convention as the region running from the second conserved V-encoded cysteine to the conserved J-encoded phenylalanine. The earlier analysis of 587 of the donors excluded sequences that lacked an unambiguous match to a single V gene segment. An earlier analysis of fewer than 750 of the donors called V segments functional above 56.7% productive rearrangements and segregating when the between-donor standard deviation exceeded 5%. A statistical classification framework was built to diagnose cytomegalovirus status from the catalog of TCR beta chain sequences. In a later analysis, TCR nucleotide sequences were compared against IMGT/GENE-DB human TR gene sequences so that V and J genes could be assigned. In a later analysis, CDR3 sequences and most-parsimonious VDJ recombination scenarios were assigned using the TCRdist pipeline. In a later analysis, every TCR beta chain was defined by the combination of its CDR3 amino acid sequence and its V-gene family, and reads without a unique V-gene family were dropped. In a later analysis, a few hundred highly shared, low-generation-probability nucleotide sequences were removed to address suspected cross-contamination and a sequencing artifact. For each public chain, a later analysis derived a clonal expansion index from normalized ranks of inferred template counts within each repertoire. In a later analysis, generation probabilities were computed using a VDJ recombination model fitted to out-of-frame rearrangements, and the results were checked against IGoR. Hypergeometric tests were used in a later analysis to score TCR-TCR, TCR-HLA and TCR-CMV co-occurrence, with a repertoire-size bias correction applied to the TCR pairs. False discovery rates were estimated in a later analysis by permuting HLA or CMV assignments 20 times. In a later analysis, co-occurring TCRs were grouped with DBSCAN, and TCRdist sequence similarity was added when clustering was performed within HLA-allele-positive subsets. Co-occurrence clustering excluded repertoires with fewer than 30,000 or more than 120,000 public chains, plus five with anomalous nucleotide sharing. In its TCRdb copy, this immuneACCESS table keeps in-frame sequences only and misses some clones. Where compared with another copy, unresolved V genes explain less than half of these, and the others have no known cause. The D gene and trimming were derived from the DNA, and the V and J assignments and clone size from that table. In all, the sample holds about 130,000 clones, and approximately 74% of those were seen once. Of the sample, 6% to 8.5% is held by the ten largest clones.

The sequence was obtained from a middle-aged man in good health and CMV-seropositive. The sequenced sample consisted of PBMCs.

The CDR3 protein: CASSQRTTGEKLFF. The nucleotide sequence reads as follows: TGTGCCAGCAGCCAGCGGACCACGGGGGAAAAACTGTTTTTT. The chain was built from TRBV6-1 and TRBJ1-4; the D gene cannot be named for sure. Looking up the germline V gene yields CDR1 MNHNS and CDR2 SASEGT. Spanning cysteine to phenylalanine, the CDR3 consists of 14 amino acids. The sequence is cut down to CDR3 DNA, 42 bases in frame from base 1. The germline ends are 16 bases apart after V is trimmed by 6 bases and J by 8 bases.